This T cell receptor beta chain is from a study of response to subunit inactivated influenza vaccine. Deletions cut 0 bases from V and 2 bases from J, with 17 bases between. Germline CDR1 is LGHNA and CDR2 is YNFKEQ. The CDR3 runs 18 residues. Study-wide findings and caveats: T cells newly recruited by each seasonal influenza vaccination are few, the authors suggested.

With regard to this clonotype: Its specificity is not known.

TCRdb reanalysed the RT-PCR reads using MiXCR and keeps one entry per CDR3 protein. Here the sample spans 500,000 to 600,000 distinct CDR3 sequences, around 15% being singletons. The sample was PBMCs from blood, taken 11 to 12 days after vaccination. This sequence originates from a man aged 50-60 years who received an inactivated influenza vaccine. The genes are TRBV4-2 and TRBJ1-3, with D perhaps matching TRBD1 (5 bases). The CDR3 region is CASSQDTAERGAGNTIYF. The CDR3 DNA sequence: TGTGCCAGCAGCCAAGATACGGCAGAACGAGGGGCTGGAAACACCATATATTTT.